The 8 T cell receptor beta chains below come from one sample, sequenced in a study of Ad26.COV2.S vaccination and SARS-CoV-2 variants. Data came from immunoSEQ multiplex PCR; TCRdb stores just in-frame clones and leaves some out. Among 97,000 or so clones listed, less than 85% were seen once. The source was peripheral blood, collected after recovery from COVID-19. These receptor sequences come from a human donor who had recovered from COVID-19.

This sequence joins TRBV9 and TRBJ2-2; TRBD2 aligns across 12 bases. Germline V gene data show CDR1 as SGDLS and CDR2 as YYNGEE. This CDR3 spans 16 amino acids. V shed 6 bases, J shed 7 bases, and the junction held 10 bases outside the gene matches. The CDR3 sequence is CASTSGGADTVGELFF. CDR3 DNA sequence: TGTGCCAGCACTAGCGGGGGGGCCGATACGGTCGGGGAGCTGTTTTTT.

The chain couples TRBV11-3 to TRBJ2-5; tentatively, D is TRBD2 (6 bases). The CDR3 is made up of 17 amino acids. The V end was cut by 1 base, the J end by 1 base, with 16 bases between. Germline lookup yields CDR1 SGHNT and CDR2 YENEEA. The CDR3, as DNA: TGTGCCAGCAGCTTAGGGGCTGGCGGGGAAGTCCAAGAGACCCAGTACTTC. Translation gives CASSLGAGGEVQETQYF.

This clone was counted a few times. The chain is built from TRBV9 and TRBJ1-6; D ambiguous. The CDR3 extends over 12 amino acids. Per germline, CDR1 SGDLS and CDR2 YYNGEE. Between the trimmed V and J ends, which lost 3 bases and 14 bases, there was a span of 12 bases. CDR3: CASSATGRALHF. In DNA form, the CDR3 reads TGTGCCAGCAGCGCAACTGGGAGGGCCCTCCACTTT.

The chain links TRBV19 to TRBJ1-1; no reliable D call. The germline V gene encodes CDR1 LNHDA and CDR2 SQIVND (reference sequence). The CDR3 sequence is 14 residues long. The ends were cut back, 4 bases at V and 3 bases at J, with 12 bases in the middle. CDR3 coding DNA: TGTGCCAGTAGTAGGCAGCCTGAGGACACTGAAGCTTTCTTT. Protein sequence: CASSRQPEDTEAFF.

This clone was seen once. The chain employs TRBV19 and TRBJ2-6; D is perhaps TRBD1 (5 bases). The length of the CDR3 is 15 residues. Germline V gene data show CDR1 as LNHDA and CDR2 as SQIVND (reference sequence). With 2 bases removed from V and 1 base from J, the gap between germline ends came to 6 bases. The CDR3 bases are TGTGCCAGTAGTATAAGGGGTTCTGGGGCCAACGTCCTGACTTTC. As protein: CASSIRGSGANVLTF.

The CDR3 here is CASSLQESYNSPLHF. The CDR3 nucleotides read TGTGCCAGCAGCTTACAGGAATCCTATAATTCACCCCTCCACTTT. The chain carries TRBV11-1 and TRBJ1-6; D not resolved. Trimming left V 2 bases short and J 1 base short, with 6 bases between. Germline V gene lookup returns CDR1 SGHAT and CDR2 FQDESV (reference sequence). The CDR3 is 15 amino acids.

This chain connects TRBV7-2 to TRBJ2-1; 13 positions agree with TRBD2. CDR3 size: 16 residues. The germline gives CDR1 SGHTA, CDR2 FQGNSA. The V gene end was trimmed by 4 bases and the J gene end by 9 bases; junction bases not matched to a gene: 9. The CDR3 is CASSSRLAGGVSEQFF. CDR3 DNA sequence: TGTGCCAGCAGCTCCCGACTAGCGGGGGGAGTTAGTGAGCAGTTCTTC.

This clone was observed at least ten times. The genes are TRBV10-3 and TRBJ2-5; perhaps TRBD1 as D (6 bases). Trimming took 0 bases from V and 5 from J, leaving 7 bases between them. The CDR3 is 13 amino acids. Germline V gives CDR1 ENHRY, CDR2 SYGVKD. The CDR3: CAISESGAETQYF. The DNA of the CDR3 is TGTGCCATCAGTGAGTCGGGGGCGGAGACCCAGTACTTC.